The clone carrying this T cell receptor (beta chain) came up a few times. Antigen specificity is unknown. This specimen comes from a study of T cell repertoires in cytomegalovirus infection. Looking at the study overall: Public TCR beta signatures marked donors with CMV infection and the matching HLA.

Germline V CDR1 and CDR2: KGHDR, SFDVKD. The CDR3 contains 15 residues. The ends were cut back, 4 bases at V and 3 bases at J, with 13 bases in the middle. TCRdb itself ran the reads through MiXCR, one entry per CDR3 protein. This sample has approximately 500,000 distinct CDR3 sequences, with around a quarter found just once. The study, taken as a whole, reports: Cumulative public TCR beta family frequency identified carriers of CMV plus the relevant HLA.

This clonotype was obtained from a human donor in good health (CMV status not recorded). Some clones in this sample may be carry-over from other donors' samples. The chain employs TRBV24-1 and TRBJ2-3; D may be TRBD1 (6 bases). The sequenced sample consisted of PBMCs. The CDR3 bases are TGTGCCACCAGTGAAACCGGACAGTATACAGATACGCAGTATTTT. Its protein is CATSETGQYTDTQYF.